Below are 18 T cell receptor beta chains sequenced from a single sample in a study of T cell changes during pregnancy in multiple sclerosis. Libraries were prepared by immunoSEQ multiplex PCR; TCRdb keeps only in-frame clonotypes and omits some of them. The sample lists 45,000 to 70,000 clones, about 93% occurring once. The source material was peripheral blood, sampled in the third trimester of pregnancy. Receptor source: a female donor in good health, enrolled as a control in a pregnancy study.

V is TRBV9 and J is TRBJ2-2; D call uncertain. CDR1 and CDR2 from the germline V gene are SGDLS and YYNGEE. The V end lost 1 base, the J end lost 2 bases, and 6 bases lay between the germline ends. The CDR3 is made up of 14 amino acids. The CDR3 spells CASSVSENTGELFF. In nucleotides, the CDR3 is TGTGCCAGCAGCGTAAGCGAAAACACCGGGGAGCTGTTTTTT.

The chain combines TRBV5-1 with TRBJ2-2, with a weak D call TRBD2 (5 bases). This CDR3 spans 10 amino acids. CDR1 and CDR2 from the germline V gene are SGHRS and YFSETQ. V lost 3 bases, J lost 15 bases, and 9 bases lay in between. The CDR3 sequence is CASSWERLFF. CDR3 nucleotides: TGCGCCAGCAGCTGGGAGCGGTTGTTTTTT.

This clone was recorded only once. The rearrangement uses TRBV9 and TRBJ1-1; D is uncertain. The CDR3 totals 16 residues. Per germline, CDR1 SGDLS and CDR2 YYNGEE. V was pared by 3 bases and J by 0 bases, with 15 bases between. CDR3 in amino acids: CASSASRGSMNTEAFF. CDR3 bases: TGTGCCAGCAGCGCCTCCCGGGGTTCTATGAACACTGAAGCTTTCTTT.

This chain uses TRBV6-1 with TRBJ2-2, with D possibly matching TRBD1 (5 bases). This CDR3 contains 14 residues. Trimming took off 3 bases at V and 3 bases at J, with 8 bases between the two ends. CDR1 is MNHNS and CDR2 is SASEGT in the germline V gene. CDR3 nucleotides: TGTGCCAGCAGTGAGGACATCCACACCGGGGAGCTGTTTTTT. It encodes CASSEDIHTGELFF.

In DNA form, the CDR3 reads TGTGCCAGCAGCCCCAGGGGCGCTAACTATGGCTACACCTTC. Encoded protein: CASSPRGANYGYTF. V and J are TRBV2 and TRBJ1-2; D possibly corresponds to TRBD1 (6 bases). Germline loops: CDR1 SNHLY, CDR2 FYNNEI. There are 14 residues in the CDR3. V lost 6 bases and J 0 bases, leaving 11 bases between the germline ends.

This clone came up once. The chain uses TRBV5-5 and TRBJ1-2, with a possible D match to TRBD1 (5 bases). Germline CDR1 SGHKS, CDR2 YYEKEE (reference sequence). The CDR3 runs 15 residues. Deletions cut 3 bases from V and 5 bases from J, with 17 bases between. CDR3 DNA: TGTGCCAGCAGCTCCCGGCCAGGGCTGGGATATGGCTACACCTTC. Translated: CASSSRPGLGYGYTF.

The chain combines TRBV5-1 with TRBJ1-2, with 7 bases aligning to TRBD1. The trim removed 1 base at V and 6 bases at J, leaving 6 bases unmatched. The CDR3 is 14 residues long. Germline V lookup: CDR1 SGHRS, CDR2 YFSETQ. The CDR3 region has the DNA TGCGCCAGCAGCTTGCCCGGACAGGCAAATGGCTACACCTTC. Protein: CASSLPGQANGYTF.

CDR3 DNA sequence: TGTGCCAGCCCGCCCAAGACAGGGCCCTACTCTAACTATGGCTACACCTTC. Its translation: CASPPKTGPYSNYGYTF. This chain uses TRBV21-1 with TRBJ1-2; the D segment call TRBD1 is taken from the table without a DNA check. TRBV21-1 has pseudogene status. The length of the CDR3 is 17 residues.

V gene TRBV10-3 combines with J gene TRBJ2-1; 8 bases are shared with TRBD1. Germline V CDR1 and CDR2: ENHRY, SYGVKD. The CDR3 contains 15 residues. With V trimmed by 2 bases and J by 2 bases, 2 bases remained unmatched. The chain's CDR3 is CAISEMDRAYNEQFF. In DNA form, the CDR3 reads TGTGCCATCAGTGAGATGGACAGGGCCTACAATGAGCAGTTCTTC.

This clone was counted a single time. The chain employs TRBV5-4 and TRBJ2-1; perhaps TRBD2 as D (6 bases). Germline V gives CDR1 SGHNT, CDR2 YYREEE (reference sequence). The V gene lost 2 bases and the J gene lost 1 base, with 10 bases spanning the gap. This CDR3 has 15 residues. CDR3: CASSFSGGSYNEQFF. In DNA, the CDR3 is TGTGCCAGCAGCTTTTCCGGGGGATCCTACAATGAGCAGTTCTTC.

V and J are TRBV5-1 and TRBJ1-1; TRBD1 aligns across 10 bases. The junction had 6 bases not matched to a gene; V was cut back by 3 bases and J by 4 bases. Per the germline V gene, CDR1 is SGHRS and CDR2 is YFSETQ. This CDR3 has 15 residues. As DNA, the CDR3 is TGCGCCAGCAGCTCAGACAGGGGGCAAAGCACTGAAGCTTTCTTT. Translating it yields CASSSDRGQSTEAFF. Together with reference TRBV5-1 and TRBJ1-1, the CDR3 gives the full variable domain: KAGVTQTPRYLIKTRGQQVTLSCSPISGHRSVSWYQQTPGQGLQFLFEYFSETQRNKGNFPGRFSGRQFSNSRSEMNVSTLELGDSALYLCASSSDRGQSTEAFFGQGTRLTVV.

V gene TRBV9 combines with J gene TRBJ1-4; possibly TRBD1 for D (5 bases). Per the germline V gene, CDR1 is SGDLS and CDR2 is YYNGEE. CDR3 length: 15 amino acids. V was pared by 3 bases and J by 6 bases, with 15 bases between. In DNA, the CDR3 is TGTGCCAGCAGCGCCCAGGGAATCCACCATGAAAAACTGTTTTTT. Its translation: CASSAQGIHHEKLFF.

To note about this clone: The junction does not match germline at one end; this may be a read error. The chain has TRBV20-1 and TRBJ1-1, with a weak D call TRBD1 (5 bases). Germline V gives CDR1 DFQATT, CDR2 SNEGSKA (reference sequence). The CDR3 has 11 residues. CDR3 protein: CSALRSREGFF. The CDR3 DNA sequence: TGCAGTGCCCTGAGGAGCAGGGAAGGTTTCTTT.

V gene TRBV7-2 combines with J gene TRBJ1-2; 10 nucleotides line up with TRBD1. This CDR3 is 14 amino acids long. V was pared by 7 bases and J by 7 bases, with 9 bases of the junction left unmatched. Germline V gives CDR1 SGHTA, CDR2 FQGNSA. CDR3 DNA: TGTGCCAGCATCGGGGACAGGGGAAAAGGTGGCTACACCTTC. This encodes CASIGDRGKGGYTF.

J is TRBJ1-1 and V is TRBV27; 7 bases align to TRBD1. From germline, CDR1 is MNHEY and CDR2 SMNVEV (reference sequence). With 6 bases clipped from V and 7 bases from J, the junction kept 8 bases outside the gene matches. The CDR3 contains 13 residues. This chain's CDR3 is CASRSTGTSEAFF. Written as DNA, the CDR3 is TGTGCCAGCAGGTCGACAGGGACGAGTGAAGCTTTCTTT.

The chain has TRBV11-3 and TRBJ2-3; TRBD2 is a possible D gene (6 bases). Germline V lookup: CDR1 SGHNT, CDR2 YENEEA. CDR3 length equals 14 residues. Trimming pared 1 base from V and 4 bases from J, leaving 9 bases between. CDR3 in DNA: TGTGCCAGCAGCTTAGTAACGGGGGCAGATACGCAGTATTTT. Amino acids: CASSLVTGADTQYF.

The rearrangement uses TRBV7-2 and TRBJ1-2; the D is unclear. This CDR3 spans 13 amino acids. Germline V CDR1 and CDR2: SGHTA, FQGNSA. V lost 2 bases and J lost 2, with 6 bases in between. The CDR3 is CASSLPLNYGYTF. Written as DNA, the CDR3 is TGTGCCAGCAGCTTACCCCTCAACTATGGCTACACCTTC.

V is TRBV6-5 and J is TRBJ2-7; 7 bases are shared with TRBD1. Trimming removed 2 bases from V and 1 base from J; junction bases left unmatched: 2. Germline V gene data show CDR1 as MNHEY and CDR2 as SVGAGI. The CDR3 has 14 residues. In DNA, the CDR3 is TGTGCCAGCAGTTACGGACAGGATTCCTACGAGCAGTACTTC. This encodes CASSYGQDSYEQYF.